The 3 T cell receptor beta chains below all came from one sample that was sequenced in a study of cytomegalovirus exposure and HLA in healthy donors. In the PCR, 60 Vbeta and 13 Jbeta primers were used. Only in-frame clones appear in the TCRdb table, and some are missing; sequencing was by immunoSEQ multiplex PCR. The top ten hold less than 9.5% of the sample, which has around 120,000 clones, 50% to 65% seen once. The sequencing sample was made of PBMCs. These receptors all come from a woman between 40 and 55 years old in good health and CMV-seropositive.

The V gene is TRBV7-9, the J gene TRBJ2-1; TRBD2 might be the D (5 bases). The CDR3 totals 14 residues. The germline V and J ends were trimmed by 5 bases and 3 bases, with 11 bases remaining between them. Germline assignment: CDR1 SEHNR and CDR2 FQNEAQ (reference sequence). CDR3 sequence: CASSPPSYYNEQFF. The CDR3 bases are TGTGCCAGCAGCCCCCCTAGCTACTACAATGAGCAGTTCTTC.

The CDR3, as DNA: TGTGCCAGCAGCCAAGATCTAGGACTAGCGGGAGGAGAGACCCAGTACTTC. Amino acid sequence: CASSQDLGLAGGETQYF. The chain has TRBV14 and TRBJ2-5; 14 nucleotides line up with TRBD2. Trimming at V came to 0 bases and at J to 4 bases, leaving 4 bases not matched to a gene. This CDR3 has 17 amino acids. Germline CDR1 reads SGHDN; CDR2 reads FVKESK.

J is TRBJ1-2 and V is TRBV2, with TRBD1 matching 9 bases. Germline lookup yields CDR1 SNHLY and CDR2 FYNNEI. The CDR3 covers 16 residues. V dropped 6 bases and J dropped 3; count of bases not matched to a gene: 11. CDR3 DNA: TGTGCCAGCAGCGACGTAGAAGGGACAGGGTACTATGGCTACACCTTC. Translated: CASSDVEGTGYYGYTF.